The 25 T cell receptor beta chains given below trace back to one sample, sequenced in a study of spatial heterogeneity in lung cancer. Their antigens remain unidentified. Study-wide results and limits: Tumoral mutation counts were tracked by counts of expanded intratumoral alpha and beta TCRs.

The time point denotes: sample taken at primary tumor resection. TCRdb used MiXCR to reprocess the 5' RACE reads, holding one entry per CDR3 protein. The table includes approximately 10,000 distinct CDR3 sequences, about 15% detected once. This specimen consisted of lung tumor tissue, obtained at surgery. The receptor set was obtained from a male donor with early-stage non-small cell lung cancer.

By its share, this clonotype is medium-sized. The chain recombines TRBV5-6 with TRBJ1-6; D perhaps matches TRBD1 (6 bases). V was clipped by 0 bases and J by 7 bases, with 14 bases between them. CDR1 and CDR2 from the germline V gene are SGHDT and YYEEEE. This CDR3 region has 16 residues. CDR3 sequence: CASSLGRQVGNSPLHF. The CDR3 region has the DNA TGTGCCAGCAGCTTGGGGAGACAGGTTGGCAATTCACCCCTCCACTTT.

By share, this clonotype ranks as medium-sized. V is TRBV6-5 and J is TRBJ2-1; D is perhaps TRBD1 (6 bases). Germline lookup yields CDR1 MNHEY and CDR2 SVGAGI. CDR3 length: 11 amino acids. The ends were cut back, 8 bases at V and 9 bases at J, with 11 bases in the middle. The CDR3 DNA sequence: TGTGCCAGCCTGCGAGGGGGTGAGCAGTTCTTC. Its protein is CASLRGGEQFF.

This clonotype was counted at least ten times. The chain's CDR3 is CASSLREDQPQHF. The CDR3 bases are TGTGCCAGCAGTTTAAGGGAGGATCAGCCCCAGCATTTT. This sequence joins TRBV12-3 or TRBV12-4 and TRBJ1-5; D not certain. Deletions cut 2 bases from V and 5 bases from J, with 7 bases between. CDR3 length: 13 amino acids.

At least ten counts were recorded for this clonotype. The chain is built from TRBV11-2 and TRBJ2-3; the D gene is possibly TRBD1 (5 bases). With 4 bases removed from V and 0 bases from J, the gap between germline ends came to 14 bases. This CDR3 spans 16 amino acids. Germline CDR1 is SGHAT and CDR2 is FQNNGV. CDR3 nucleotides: TGTGCCAGCAGCTCGTACCAGGGTCCTAGCACAGATACGCAGTATTTT. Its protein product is CASSSYQGPSTDTQYF.

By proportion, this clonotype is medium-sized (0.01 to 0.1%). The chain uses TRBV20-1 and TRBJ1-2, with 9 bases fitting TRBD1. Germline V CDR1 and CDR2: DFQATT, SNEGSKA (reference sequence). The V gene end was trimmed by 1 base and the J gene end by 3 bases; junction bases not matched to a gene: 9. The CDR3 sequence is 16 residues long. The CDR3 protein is CSARAQGTGRHYGYTF. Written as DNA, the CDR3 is TGCAGTGCTAGAGCCCAGGGGACAGGGCGTCACTATGGCTACACCTTC.

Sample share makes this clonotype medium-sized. Here the CDR3 reads CASSRGYEQYF. Written as DNA, the CDR3 is TGTGCCAGCAGTCGGGGCTACGAGCAGTACTTC. This chain links TRBV2 with TRBJ2-7, with D possibly TRBD2 on 5 matching bases. V lost 5 bases, J lost 3 bases, and 5 bases lay in between. The CDR3 runs 11 residues. Germline lookup yields CDR1 SNHLY and CDR2 FYNNEI.

CDR3 sequence reads: CASSQEGKGFEQFF. The CDR3 coding sequence is TGCGCCAGCAGCCAAGAAGGGAAGGGGTTCGAGCAGTTCTTC. The rearrangement joins TRBV4-3 to TRBJ2-1, with D perhaps matching TRBD1 (5 bases). V lost 0 bases and J 10 bases, leaving 13 bases between the germline ends. The CDR3 totals 14 residues. Per germline, CDR1 LGHNA and CDR2 YSLEER.

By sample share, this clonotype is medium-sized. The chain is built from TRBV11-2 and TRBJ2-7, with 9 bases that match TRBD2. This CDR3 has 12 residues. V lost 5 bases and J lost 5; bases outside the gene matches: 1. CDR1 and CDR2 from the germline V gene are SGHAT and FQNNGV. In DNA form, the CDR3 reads TGTGCCAGCAGCCGGACTAGCGACGAGCAGTACTTC. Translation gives CASSRTSDEQYF.

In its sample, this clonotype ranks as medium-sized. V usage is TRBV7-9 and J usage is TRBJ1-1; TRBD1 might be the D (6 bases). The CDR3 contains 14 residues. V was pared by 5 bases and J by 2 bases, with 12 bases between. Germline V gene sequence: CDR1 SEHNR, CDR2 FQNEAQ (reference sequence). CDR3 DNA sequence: TGTGCCAGCAGCCCCTGGACAGCCAACACTGAAGCTTTCTTT. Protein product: CASSPWTANTEAFF.

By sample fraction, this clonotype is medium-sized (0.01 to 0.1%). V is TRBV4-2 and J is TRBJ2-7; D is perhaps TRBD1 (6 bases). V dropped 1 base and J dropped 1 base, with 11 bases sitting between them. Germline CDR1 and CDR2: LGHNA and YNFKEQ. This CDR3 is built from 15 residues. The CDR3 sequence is CASSQVAGESYEQYF. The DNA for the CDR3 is TGTGCCAGCAGCCAAGTGGCAGGGGAATCCTACGAGCAGTACTTC.

The CDR3 sequence is CASSFTSGRNEQFF. The DNA of the CDR3 is TGTGCCAGCAGTTTCACTAGCGGGAGGAATGAGCAGTTCTTC. The V gene is TRBV6-5, the J gene TRBJ2-1; 12 bases agree with TRBD2. V lost 4 bases and J lost 7; bases outside the gene matches: 2. The germline CDR1 and CDR2 sequences are MNHEY and SVGAGI. CDR3 size: 14 residues.

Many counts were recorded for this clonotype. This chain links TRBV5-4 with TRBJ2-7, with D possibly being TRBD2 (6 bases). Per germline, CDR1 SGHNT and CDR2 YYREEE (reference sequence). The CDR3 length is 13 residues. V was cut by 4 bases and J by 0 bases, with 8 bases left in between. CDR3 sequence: CASSLDYSYEQYF. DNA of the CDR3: TGTGCCAGCAGCCTGGACTACTCCTACGAGCAGTACTTC. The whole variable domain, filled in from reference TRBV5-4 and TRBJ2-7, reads ETGVTQSPTHLIKTRGQQVTLRCSSQSGHNTVSWYQQALGQGPQFIFQYYREEENGRGNFPPRFSGLQFPNYSSELNVNALELDDSALYLCASSLDYSYEQYFGPGTRLTVT.

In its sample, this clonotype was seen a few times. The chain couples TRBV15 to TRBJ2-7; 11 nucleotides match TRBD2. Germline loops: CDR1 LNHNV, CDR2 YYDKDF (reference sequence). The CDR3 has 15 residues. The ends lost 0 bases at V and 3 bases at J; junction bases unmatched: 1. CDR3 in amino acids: CATSRDTSGSYEQYF. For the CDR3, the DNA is TGTGCCACCAGCAGAGATACTAGCGGGAGCTACGAGCAGTACTTC.

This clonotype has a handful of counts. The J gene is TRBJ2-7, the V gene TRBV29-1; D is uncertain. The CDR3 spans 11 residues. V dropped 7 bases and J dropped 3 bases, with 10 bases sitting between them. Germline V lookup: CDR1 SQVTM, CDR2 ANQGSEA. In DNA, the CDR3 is TGCAGCGGCCGTTGGGGCTACGAGCAGTACTTC. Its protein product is CSGRWGYEQYF.

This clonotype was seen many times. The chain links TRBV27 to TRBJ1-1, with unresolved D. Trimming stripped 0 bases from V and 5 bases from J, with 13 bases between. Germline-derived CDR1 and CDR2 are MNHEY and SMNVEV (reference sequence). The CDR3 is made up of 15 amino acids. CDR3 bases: TGTGCCAGCAGTTTATCGGGTGCTGGGAGGACTGAAGCTTTCTTT. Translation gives CASSLSGAGRTEAFF.

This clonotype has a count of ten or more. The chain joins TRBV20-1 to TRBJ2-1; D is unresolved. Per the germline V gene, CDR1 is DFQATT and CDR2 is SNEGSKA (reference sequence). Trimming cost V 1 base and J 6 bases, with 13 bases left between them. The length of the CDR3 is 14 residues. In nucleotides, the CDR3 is TGCAGTGCTAGAGCCGAAGGAGACCTCAATGAGCAGTTCTTC. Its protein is CSARAEGDLNEQFF.

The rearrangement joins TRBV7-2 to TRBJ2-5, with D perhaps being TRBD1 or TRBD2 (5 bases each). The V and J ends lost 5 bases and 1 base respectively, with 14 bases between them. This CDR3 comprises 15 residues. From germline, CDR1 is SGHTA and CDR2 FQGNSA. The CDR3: CASSLGASLQETQYF. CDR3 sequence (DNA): TGTGCCAGCAGCCTCGGGGCCTCCCTCCAAGAGACCCAGTACTTC.

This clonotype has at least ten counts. CDR3 bases: TGTGCCAGCTCACCTCCGGGACAGGGGATCACTGAAGCTTTCTTT. Translating gives CASSPPGQGITEAFF. V and J are TRBV18 and TRBJ1-1; 10 bases agree with TRBD1. The CDR3 runs to 15 residues. Per the germline V gene, CDR1 is KGHSH and CDR2 is LQKENI. The junction had 5 bases not matched to a gene; V was cut back by 3 bases and J by 4 bases.

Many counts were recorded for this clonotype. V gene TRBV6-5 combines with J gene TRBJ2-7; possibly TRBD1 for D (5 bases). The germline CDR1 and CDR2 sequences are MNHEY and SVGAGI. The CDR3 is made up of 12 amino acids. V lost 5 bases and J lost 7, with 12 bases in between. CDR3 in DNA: TGTGCCAGCAGTCCTCCAGGGTGGGAGCAGTACTTC. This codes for CASSPPGWEQYF.

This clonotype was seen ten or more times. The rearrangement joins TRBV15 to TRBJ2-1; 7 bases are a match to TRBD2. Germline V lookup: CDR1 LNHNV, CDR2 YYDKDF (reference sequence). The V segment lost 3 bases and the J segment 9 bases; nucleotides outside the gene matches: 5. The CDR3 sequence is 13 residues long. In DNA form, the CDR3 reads TGTGCCACCAGCAGCGGGAGGAGAATTGAGCAGTTCTTC. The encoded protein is CATSSGRRIEQFF.

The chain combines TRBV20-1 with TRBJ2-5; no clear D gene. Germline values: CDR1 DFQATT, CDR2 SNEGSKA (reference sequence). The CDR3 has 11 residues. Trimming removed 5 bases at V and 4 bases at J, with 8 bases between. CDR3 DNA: TGCAGTGCTCGCCCCGTAGAGACCCAGTACTTC. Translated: CSARPVETQYF.

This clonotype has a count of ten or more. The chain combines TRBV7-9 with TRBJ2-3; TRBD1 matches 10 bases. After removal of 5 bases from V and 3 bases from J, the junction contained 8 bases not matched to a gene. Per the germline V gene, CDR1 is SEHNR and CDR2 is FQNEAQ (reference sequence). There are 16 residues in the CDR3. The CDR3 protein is CASSPSGTGVTDTQYF. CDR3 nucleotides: TGTGCCAGCAGCCCATCCGGGACAGGGGTAACAGATACGCAGTATTTT.

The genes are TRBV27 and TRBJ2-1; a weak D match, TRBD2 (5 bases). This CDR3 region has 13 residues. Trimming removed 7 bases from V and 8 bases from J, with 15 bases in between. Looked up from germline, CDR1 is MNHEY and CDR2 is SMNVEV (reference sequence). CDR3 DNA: TGTGCCAGCACCGGACTCGCCAACGATGAGCAGTTCTTC. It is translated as CASTGLANDEQFF.

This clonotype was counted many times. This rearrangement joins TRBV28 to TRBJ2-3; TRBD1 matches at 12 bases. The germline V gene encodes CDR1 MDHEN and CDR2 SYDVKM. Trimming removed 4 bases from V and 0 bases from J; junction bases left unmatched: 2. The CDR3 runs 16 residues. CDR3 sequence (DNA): TGTGCCAGCAGTTCGGGACAGGGGGCGAGCACAGATACGCAGTATTTT. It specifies CASSSGQGASTDTQYF.

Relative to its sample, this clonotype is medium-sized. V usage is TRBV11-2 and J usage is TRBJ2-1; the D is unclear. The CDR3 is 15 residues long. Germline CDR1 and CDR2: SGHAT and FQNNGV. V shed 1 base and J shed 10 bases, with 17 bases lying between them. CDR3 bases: TGTGCCAGCAGCTTAGGTGGTATGTCCTCTAAGGAGCAGTTCTTC. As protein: CASSLGGMSSKEQFF.